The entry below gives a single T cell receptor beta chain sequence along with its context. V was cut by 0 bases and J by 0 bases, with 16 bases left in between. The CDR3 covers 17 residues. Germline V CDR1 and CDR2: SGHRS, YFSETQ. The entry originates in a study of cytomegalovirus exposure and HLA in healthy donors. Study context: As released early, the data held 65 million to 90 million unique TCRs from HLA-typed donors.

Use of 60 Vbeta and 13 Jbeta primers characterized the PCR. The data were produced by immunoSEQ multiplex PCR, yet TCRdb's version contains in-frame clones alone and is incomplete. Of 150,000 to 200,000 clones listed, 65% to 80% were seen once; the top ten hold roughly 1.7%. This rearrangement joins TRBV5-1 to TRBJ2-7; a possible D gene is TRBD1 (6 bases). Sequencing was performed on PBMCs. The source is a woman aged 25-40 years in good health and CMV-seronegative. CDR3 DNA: TGCGCCAGCAGCTTGGGGGAACAGGGAAAAAACTCCTACGAGCAGTACTTC. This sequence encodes CASSLGEQGKNSYEQYF.